Listed here are 18 T cell receptor beta chains from one sample, sequenced in a study of T-cell reconstitution after alpha-beta-depleted transplantation in children. During its preparation, the TCRbeta library received unique molecular identifiers. TCRdb processed the PCR reads anew with MiXCR; each CDR3 protein has one entry. The sample shows 100,000 to 120,000 distinct CDR3 sequences, 10% of them seen only once. Sample: PBMCs from the stem cell graft donor, taken from the stem cell graft. The origin of the receptors is a human donor who donated a stem cell graft to a child with acute lymphoblastic leukemia.

This clonotype was counted ten times or more. The CDR3 DNA is TGCGCCAGCAGCCCGGGGACTAGCGGTTACCAAGAGACCCAGTACTTC. Encoded protein: CASSPGTSGYQETQYF. The genes are TRBV5-1 and TRBJ2-5; 11 nucleotides match TRBD2. This CDR3 spans 16 amino acids. With V trimmed by 4 bases and J by 0 bases, 5 bases remained unmatched. The germline gives CDR1 SGHRS, CDR2 YFSETQ.

The chain has TRBV3-1 and TRBJ1-1; TRBD1 matches 8 bases. The CDR3 is 15 residues long. Trimming cost V 3 bases and J 1 base; bases outside gene matches: 4. CDR1 and CDR2 from the germline V gene are LGHDT and YNNKEL (reference sequence). CDR3 sequence: CASSQSGTGNTEAFF. The CDR3, as DNA: TGTGCCAGCAGCCAGAGCGGGACAGGGAACACTGAAGCTTTCTTT.

This clonotype was observed many times. The chain combines TRBV5-1 with TRBJ2-1, with 8 bases fitting TRBD1. V lost 4 bases to trimming and J lost 0 bases; unmatched junction nucleotides: 6. CDR1 and CDR2 (germline): SGHRS, YFSETQ. The CDR3 loop spans 16 amino acids. In DNA, the CDR3 is TGCGCCAGCAGCCAGGGCGACAGGGGCTCCTACAATGAGCAGTTCTTC. The encoded protein is CASSQGDRGSYNEQFF.

This clonotype was seen repeatedly, ten times or more. This CDR3 is CASSHGTTRDEQYF. In DNA form, the CDR3 reads TGTGCCAGCAGCCACGGGACAACAAGAGACGAGCAGTACTTC. The rearrangement links TRBV9 to TRBJ2-7, with D tentatively TRBD1 (6 bases). Trimming removed 4 bases from V and 5 bases from J, with 16 bases in between. Germline CDR1 is SGDLS and CDR2 is YYNGEE. The CDR3 sequence is 14 residues long.

As regards this clonotype: One end of the junction varies from germline; a read error may be responsible. The chain couples TRBV7-2 to TRBJ2-6; 8 bases align to TRBD2. The CDR3 loop spans 17 amino acids. In germline, CDR1 is SGHTA, CDR2 FQGNSA. For the CDR3, the DNA is TGTGCCAGCAGCTTCCGGGGGGGCGGATCTGGGGCCAACGGCCTGACTTTC. It encodes CASSFRGGGSGANGLTF.

This clonotype has a count of ten or more. The genes are TRBV6-5 and TRBJ1-4; D uncertain. Germline V lookup: CDR1 MNHEY, CDR2 SVGAGI. This CDR3 has 15 amino acids. The V end was cut by 2 bases, the J end by 3 bases, with 10 bases between. CDR3 sequence (DNA): TGTGCCAGCAGTTACGGCCCAGCCTCTAATGAAAAACTGTTTTTT. The encoded protein is CASSYGPASNEKLFF.

The chain uses TRBV20-1 and TRBJ2-5, with D perhaps TRBD1 or TRBD2 (6 bases each). V gave up 1 base and J gave up 0 bases, with 12 bases separating them. CDR3 size: 15 residues. Germline values: CDR1 DFQATT, CDR2 SNEGSKA (reference sequence). The CDR3 loop is CSARVGGWYQETQYF. Here the CDR3 DNA reads TGCAGTGCTAGAGTGGGGGGCTGGTACCAAGAGACCCAGTACTTC.

This clonotype showed up many times. V gene TRBV5-1 combines with J gene TRBJ2-7; the match to TRBD1 covers 9 bases. This CDR3 has 13 amino acids. Germline CDR1 reads SGHRS; CDR2 reads YFSETQ. J lost 6 bases, V lost 0 bases, and 1 base had no gene match. The CDR3 here is CASSLGDRVEQYF. CDR3 sequence (DNA): TGCGCCAGCAGCTTGGGGGACAGGGTCGAGCAGTACTTC.

This clonotype was recorded many times. The chain employs TRBV7-9 and TRBJ1-1; tentative D call: TRBD1 (5 bases). Germline V gives CDR1 SEHNR, CDR2 FQNEAQ (reference sequence). The CDR3 is 12 residues long. V shed 5 bases and J shed 5 bases, with 9 bases lying between them. For the CDR3, the DNA is TGTGCCAGCAGCCTTAGGACAACTGAAGCTTTCTTT. It encodes CASSLRTTEAFF.

This clonotype was seen many times. The chain carries TRBV29-1 and TRBJ1-2; 7 bases line up with TRBD1. Germline values: CDR1 SQVTM, CDR2 ANQGSEA. There are 11 residues in the CDR3. J gave up 7 bases and V 6 bases, and 5 bases lay outside the gene matches. CDR3 loop: CSVAGGGGYTF. The CDR3 nucleotides read TGCAGCGTAGCAGGGGGGGGTGGCTACACCTTC.

This clonotype was picked up many times. The gene calls are TRBV20-1 and TRBJ2-3; D perhaps matches TRBD1 (5 bases). V dropped 4 bases and J dropped 1 base, with 12 bases sitting between them. CDR3 length equals 14 residues. Germline V gene data show CDR1 as DFQATT and CDR2 as SNEGSKA (reference sequence). CDR3 sequence (DNA): TGCAGTGCTACTAAAGGGGTAGGCACAGATACGCAGTATTTT. Its translation is CSATKGVGTDTQYF.

In the case of this clonotype: This may arise from a read error, as a much more abundant clone is one base away. The V call is TRBV12-3 or TRBV12-4, the J call TRBJ2-4; tentative D call: TRBD2 (5 bases). This CDR3 region has 14 residues. CDR3 DNA sequence: TGTGCCAGCAGTTCCTTGGGAGCCAAAAACAGTCAGTACTTC. It specifies CASSSLGAKNSQYF.

This clonotype was counted at least ten times. The chain recombines TRBV4-1 with TRBJ1-2; D ambiguous. Germline CDR1 reads MGHRA; CDR2 reads YSYEKL. The V and J ends lost 3 bases and 2 bases respectively, with 10 bases between them. The CDR3 has 14 amino acids. CDR3 in amino acids: CASSQAGSNYGYTF. The CDR3 DNA reads TGCGCCAGCAGCCAGGCGGGTTCAAACTATGGCTACACCTTC.

In its sample, this clonotype was seen many times. The junction and the germline gene differ at one end; a read error may be behind it. V is TRBV12-3 or TRBV12-4 and J is TRBJ1-6; TRBD1 matches at 7 bases. This CDR3 comprises 13 residues. DNA of the CDR3: TGTGCCAGCCTCAGGGGGGGGAATTCACCTCTCCACTTT. The encoded protein is CASLRGGNSPLHF.

This clonotype was found many times. This chain connects TRBV12-3 or TRBV12-4 to TRBJ2-5, with TRBD1 matching 8 bases. This CDR3 has 14 residues. Trimming cost V 6 bases and J 7 bases; bases outside gene matches: 10. Written as DNA, the CDR3 is TGTGCCAGCAGCTTTAGGACAGGGAGGACGACCCAGTACTTC. Its translation: CASSFRTGRTTQYF.

The chain recombines TRBV5-4 with TRBJ1-4; TRBD1 is a possible D gene (5 bases). The V and J ends lost 6 bases and 5 bases respectively, with 14 bases between them. The CDR3 spans 14 residues. Germline V gene lookup returns CDR1 SGHNT and CDR2 YYREEE (reference sequence). The CDR3 sequence is CASTQGGSNEKLFF. In nucleotides, the CDR3 is TGTGCCAGCACCCAGGGAGGTTCCAATGAAAAACTGTTTTTT.

This clonotype was seen many times. CDR3 sequence reads: CSARDMTGLETQYF. The CDR3 DNA is TGCAGTGCTAGAGATATGACAGGGCTGGAGACCCAGTACTTC. The rearrangement uses TRBV20-1 and TRBJ2-5; 7 nucleotides align to TRBD1. Germline values: CDR1 DFQATT, CDR2 SNEGSKA (reference sequence). The CDR3 is 14 residues long. Trimming at V came to 0 bases and at J to 5 bases, leaving 6 bases not matched to a gene.

This clonotype was counted many times. V is TRBV20-1 and J is TRBJ2-1; no reliable D call. The germline gives CDR1 DFQATT, CDR2 SNEGSKA (reference sequence). The CDR3 spans 16 residues. V was pared by 6 bases and J by 0 bases, with 18 bases between. The CDR3 spells CSAPTSRISSYNEQFF. CDR3 nucleotides: TGCAGTGCCCCGACCTCCCGAATCAGCTCCTACAATGAGCAGTTCTTC.